This is a list of T cell receptor beta chains from one sample in a study of early T cells in non-severe SARS-CoV-2 infection. TCRdb analysed the 5' RACE reads with MiXCR anew, one entry per CDR3 protein. The sample lists 55,000 or so distinct CDR3 sequences, roughly 12% seen once, with about a tenth in the top ten. Sequencing was carried out using whole blood. These receptors all come from an adult who was a healthcare worker with PCR-confirmed SARS-CoV-2 infection or an uninfected control (not recorded which). Each CDR3 is given with its conserved first and last residue. The D gene is left open where the match is weak. Some rows have no size entry. The others give once, few or many, or a class for an expanded clone.

d_gene	v_gene	j_gene	abundance	CDR3nt	CDR3aa
TRBD2	TRBV7-9	TRBJ2-3	-	TGTGCCAGCAGCTCTTTCTCCGGGACTAGCGGGAGAGGTTTGGGGGCAGATACGCAGTATTTT	CASSSFSGTSGRGLGADTQYF
-	TRBV6-6	TRBJ2-5	few	TGTGCCAGCAGACGGGAGACCCAGTACTTC	CASRRETQYF
-	TRBV29-1	TRBJ2-5	many	TGCAGCGGTCACCGGGAGCCACAAGAGACCCAGTACTTC	CSGHREPQETQYF
TRBD1	TRBV5-1	TRBJ1-1	few	TGCGCCAGCAGCTCGGGGGCTTACAGGGGGATGAACACTGAAGCTTTCTTT	CASSSGAYRGMNTEAFF
-	TRBV3-1	TRBJ1-1	few	TGTGCCAGCAGCCAAGGGCCGAGTTTGGGGCTAGCTTTCTTT	CASSQGPSLGLAFF
-	TRBV2	TRBJ2-5	-	TGTGCCAGCAGGACGGACCAAGAGACCCAGTACTTC	CASRTDQETQYF
-	TRBV5-1	TRBJ1-5	-	TGCGCCAGCAGCTTGGCCGCCGGTCAGCCCCAGCATTTT	CASSLAAGQPQHF
-	TRBV2	TRBJ2-3	many	TGTGCCTCCTCCCGGGACCTGGCCACAGATACGCAGTATTTT	CASSRDLATDTQYF
-	TRBV7-2	TRBJ1-5	many	TGTGCCAGCAGCTTAGCGCTTTGGACAGCTGACAATCAGCCCCAGCATTTT	CASSLALWTADNQPQHF
-	TRBV20-1	TRBJ2-1	few	TGCAGTGCTTCCTACGACCCCCCCACCTACAATGAGCAGTTCTTC	CSASYDPPTYNEQFF
TRBD2	TRBV29-1	TRBJ2-1	few	TGCAGCGGGAGGCAGCGGGAGAGGCGCAATGAGCAGTTCTTC	CSGRQRERRNEQFF
-	TRBV11-3	TRBJ2-2	few	TGTGCCAGCAGCTTAGATTCCGTGGGAATGAACACCGGGGAGCTGTTTTTT	CASSLDSVGMNTGELFF
-	TRBV5-1	TRBJ2-3	-	TGCGCCAGCAGCTTCGTGGGAGATGGCACAGATACGCAGTATTTT	CASSFVGDGTDTQYF
TRBD1	TRBV2	TRBJ1-5	few	TGTGCCAGTGCCGGGACAGGCAATCAGCCCCAGCATTTT	CASAGTGNQPQHF
-	TRBV9	TRBJ2-2	few	TGTGCCAGCAGCCAACTCTCTAGCGTCCGTCTAAACACCGGGGAGCTGTTTTTT	CASSQLSSVRLNTGELFF
-	TRBV10-3	TRBJ2-7	few	TGTGCCATTACTAGCAGCCCACCCTACGAGCAGTACTTC	CAITSSPPYEQYF
-	TRBV6-5	TRBJ1-4	few	TGTGCCAGCAGTTCGGGGGTTTCGGAAAAACTGTTTTTT	CASSSGVSEKLFF
-	TRBV5-1	TRBJ1-6	few	TGCGCCAGCAGCCCCGAGGGGGGCCGATCACCCCTCCACTTT	CASSPEGGRSPLHF
-	TRBV28	TRBJ2-1	many	TGTGGCAGCAGTTTAGTGGGGGGCACCAATGAGCAGTTCTTC	CGSSLVGGTNEQFF
-	TRBV18	TRBJ2-2	-	TGTGCCAGCTCACCAGGCCAGGGAGAAGCCGGGGAGCTGTTTTTT	CASSPGQGEAGELFF
-	TRBV6-5	TRBJ2-3	many	TGTGCCAGCAGTTACTCGGCCTACCCCTCCCCAGATACGCAGTATTTT	CASSYSAYPSPDTQYF
-	TRBV29-1	TRBJ2-7	many	TGCAGCGTTGGCCGGGACGGTACCTACGAGCAGTACTTC	CSVGRDGTYEQYF
TRBD2	TRBV28	TRBJ2-5	few	TGTGCCAGCAGTTCAGAGGAGGGACTAGCGGGAGGCCGAGCCCAGTACTTC	CASSSEEGLAGGRAQYF
-	TRBV7-9	TRBJ2-6	many	TGTGCCAGCAGCCTACAGGTTACCTCTGGGGCCAACGTCCTGACTTTC	CASSLQVTSGANVLTF
TRBD1	TRBV3-1	TRBJ1-1	many	TGTGCCAGCAGCCGGGACAGGTCGAGTGAAGCTTTCTTT	CASSRDRSSEAFF
-	TRBV2	TRBJ2-1	few	TGTGCCAGCAGTGTATCGACAGAGAGCTCCTACAATGAGCAGTTCTTC	CASSVSTESSYNEQFF
-	TRBV29-1	TRBJ2-7	-	TGCAGCGTTGTGAGTGCATACGAGCAGTACTTC	CSVVSAYEQYF
-	TRBV12-3/TRBV12-4	TRBJ2-7	few	TGTGCCAGCAGTACCCGCGGACCTACCTACGAGCAGTACTTC	CASSTRGPTYEQYF
TRBD2	TRBV12-3/TRBV12-4	TRBJ2-1	-	TGTGCCAGCAGTTTAGACGCGGGAGCCTACAATGAGCAGTTCTTC	CASSLDAGAYNEQFF
-	TRBV10-3	TRBJ1-6	-	TGTGCCATCAGTGTCACGGCCAATTCACCCCTCCACTTT	CAISVTANSPLHF
-	TRBV29-1	TRBJ2-7	few	TGCAGCGTTGAAGTCATCGGGACTCGGTCCGAGCAGTACTTC	CSVEVIGTRSEQYF
TRBD2	TRBV6-6	TRBJ2-7	-	TGTGCCAGCAGTTACTCGCCTAGCGGGAATTACGAGCAGTACTTC	CASSYSPSGNYEQYF
TRBD2	TRBV12-3/TRBV12-4	TRBJ2-1	many	TGTGCCAGCAGTCCTCAGCCTACTAGAGCGGGACACAATGAGCAGTTCTTC	CASSPQPTRAGHNEQFF
-	TRBV5-1	TRBJ2-5	few	TGCGCCAGCAGCTTGGTCAGCTCCCAAGAGACCCAGTACTTC	CASSLVSSQETQYF
-	TRBV7-2	TRBJ2-3	medium-sized	TGTGCCAGCAGCTTAAATATGAGGGATACGCAGTATTTT	CASSLNMRDTQYF
-	TRBV27	TRBJ1-4	-	TGTGCCAGCAGTTTTTCCTACACTGCAACTAATGAAAAACTGTTTTTT	CASSFSYTATNEKLFF
-	TRBV11-2	TRBJ2-5	many	TGTGCCAGCAGCCTAAACTGGGAAGGATTAGGAGAGACCCAGTACTTC	CASSLNWEGLGETQYF
TRBD1	TRBV10-3	TRBJ2-5	many	TGTGCCATCAGTGAGCAGGGGACAGGGGCAGAGACCCAGTACTTC	CAISEQGTGAETQYF
-	TRBV28	TRBJ1-4	many	TGTGCCAGCAGTCCATCGTCGGCTAATGAAAAACTGTTTTTT	CASSPSSANEKLFF
-	TRBV30	TRBJ1-4	few	TGTGCCTGGAGTGTCAGGAGGGAAAAACTGTTTTTT	CAWSVRREKLFF